This TCR beta chain was observed in a study of precursors of human CD4 cytotoxic T cells (dated by TCRdb to 2017 to 2018). Background for the entire study: In total, over 12 donors contributed CD4+ memory subsets to the bulk TCR-seq analysis. Sequences for both the TCRalpha and TCRbeta chains came out of the TCR-seq analysis of around 13 donors (table S7).

On the study overall, not on this receptor specifically: Only about 95% of the 14 donors were included in some of the bulk TCR-seq comparisons, which suggests that not every subset was available for every donor. The authors noted that a human observational design cannot definitively establish the direction of differentiation between precursor and effector cells. Expanded effector clonotypes accounted for a larger share of IL-7Rhigh TEMRA clonotypes than of TEM or TCM clonotypes. IL-7Rhigh and IL-7R- TEMRA subsets showed more restricted TCR repertoires, with lower diversity and more expanded clonotypes, than TCM and TEM subsets.

This clonotype is classified as large (0.1 to 1%). No cognate antigen has been identified for it. No much larger clonotype is one base removed from it; base qualities were not supplied. Unmatched junction bases come to 5, with V trimmed by 4 bases and J by 8 bases. The CDR3 numbers 13 residues from cysteine through phenylalanine. This entry keeps only the CDR3 DNA: 39 bases, framed from base 1. CDR1 is given as SNHLY and CDR2 as FYNNEI, both from the germline V gene. The reads were generated on an Illumina MiSeq. Per the source publication's procedure: Repertoire diversity was measured with the Shannon-Wiener index computed in VDJtools. TCRbeta clonotypes with a clonotype frequency of at least 3 were defined as expanded. Using fastp trimming at Q25 and MiXCR clonotype assembly, TCRdb reanalyzed the public sequencing data and kept in-frame beta chains. When rows share a CDR3 protein, they turn into one entry using the most common DNA and genes. TCRdb, rather than the study authors, made the V and J calls. The sample table shows hundreds of distinct CDR3 sequences, and 15% to 20% are seen once. The ten largest clones add up to around 20% of the sample.

To test for a precursor-effector relationship among CD4 cytotoxic T cells, four sorted CD4+ memory subsets (TCM, TEM, IL-7Rhigh TEMRA, IL-7R- TEMRA) underwent bulk UMI-based TCR sequencing. Cells were obtained from peripheral blood mononuclear cells that had been isolated from human blood. The sample consisted of memory CD4+ T cells from blood (PBMCs). The chain uses TRBV2 and TRBJ2-1, with 7 bases in between that match TRBD1. The sequence was obtained from a human donor in good health. The nucleotide sequence is TGTGCCAGCAGTGGACTCACAGGGGATGAGCAGTTCTTC. Its protein is CASSGLTGDEQFF.